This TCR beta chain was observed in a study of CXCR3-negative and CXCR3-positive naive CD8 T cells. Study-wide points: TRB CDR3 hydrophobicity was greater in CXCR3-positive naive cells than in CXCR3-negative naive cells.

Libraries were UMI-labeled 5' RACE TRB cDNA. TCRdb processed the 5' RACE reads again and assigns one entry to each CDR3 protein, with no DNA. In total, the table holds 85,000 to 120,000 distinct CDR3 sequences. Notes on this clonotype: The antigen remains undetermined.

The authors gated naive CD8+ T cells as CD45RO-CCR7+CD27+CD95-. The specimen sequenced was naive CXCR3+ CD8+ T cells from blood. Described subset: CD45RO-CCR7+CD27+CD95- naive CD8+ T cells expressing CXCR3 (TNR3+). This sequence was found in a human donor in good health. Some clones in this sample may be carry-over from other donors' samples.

The CDR3 loop reads CASSGGNNQPQHF. This chain connects TRBV27 to TRBJ1-5. This CDR3 contains 13 residues. CDR1 and CDR2 from the germline V gene are MNHEY and SMNVEV (reference sequence).